Following are 26 T cell receptor beta chains from one sample sequenced in a study of cytomegalovirus exposure and HLA in healthy donors. TCRdb keeps only in-frame clones here, not all; method: immunoSEQ multiplex PCR. The sample lists over 70,000 clones, around 90% occurring once. Sequencing input: PBMCs. The source of these receptors is a woman between 18 and 29 years old in good health and CMV-seropositive.

V usage is TRBV6-5 and J usage is TRBJ1-2; D unclear. Germline V gene data show CDR1 as MNHEY and CDR2 as SVGAGI. The CDR3 sequence is 15 residues long. The V and J ends lost 2 bases and 8 bases respectively, with 18 bases between them. The CDR3: CASSYTAEGVGGYTF. CDR3 bases: TGTGCCAGCAGTTACACCGCGGAGGGAGTGGGGGGCTACACCTTC.

The rearrangement uses TRBV27 and TRBJ2-3; a weak D match, TRBD1 (6 bases). V was clipped by 6 bases and J by 8 bases, with 18 bases between them. The CDR3 totals 14 residues. CDR1 and CDR2 from the germline V gene are MNHEY and SMNVEV (reference sequence). CDR3 in DNA: TGTGCCAGCAGGAATCAACAGGGCGCGGGTACGCAGTATTTT. Its protein is CASRNQQGAGTQYF.

The chain's CDR3 is CASSPSPTGGYEQYF. Here the CDR3 DNA reads TGTGCCAGCAGCCCGAGCCCTACAGGGGGTTACGAGCAGTACTTC. This rearrangement joins TRBV9 to TRBJ2-7, with 8 bases that match TRBD1. The CDR3 has 15 amino acids. Germline CDR1 reads SGDLS; CDR2 reads YYNGEE. J lost 4 bases, V lost 4 bases, and 10 bases had no gene match.

This chain uses TRBV5-1 with TRBJ2-2; 12 bases agree with TRBD1. Germline CDR1 SGHRS, CDR2 YFSETQ. The CDR3 is 19 amino acids. Trimming cost V 4 bases and J 0 bases; bases outside gene matches: 10. The CDR3 sequence is CASSRRGQGANPNTGELFF. Written as DNA, the CDR3 is TGCGCCAGCAGCAGGAGGGGACAGGGGGCCAATCCGAACACCGGGGAGCTGTTTTTT.

CDR3 sequence reads: CASSATDRKEQFF. CDR3 DNA sequence: TGTGCCAGCAGTGCTACAGACAGGAAAGAGCAGTTCTTC. V is TRBV6-4 and J is TRBJ2-1, with D possibly matching TRBD1 (6 bases). Trimming pared 4 bases from V and 10 bases from J, leaving 14 bases between. CDR1 is MRHNA, CDR2 SNTAGT, per germline. The length of the CDR3 is 13 residues.

The gene calls are TRBV11-3 and TRBJ2-3; D is possibly TRBD1 (5 bases). The CDR3 sequence is 14 residues long. Germline V gene data show CDR1 as SGHNT and CDR2 as YENEEA. V lost 1 base, J lost 4 bases, and 9 bases lay in between. The CDR3 is CASSLVGAADTQYF. The CDR3 DNA follows: TGTGCCAGCAGCTTAGTTGGGGCTGCAGATACGCAGTATTTT.

This chain connects TRBV6-1 to TRBJ1-4, with D unresolved. The CDR3 spans 16 residues. Germline V gene lookup returns CDR1 MNHNS and CDR2 SASEGT. Between the trimmed V and J ends, which lost 2 bases and 5 bases, there was a span of 15 bases. This CDR3 reads CASSEFQRSENEKLFF. CDR3 nucleotides: TGTGCCAGCAGTGAATTCCAACGGAGTGAAAATGAAAAACTGTTTTTT.

This chain joins TRBV7-6 and TRBJ2-7; TRBD2 matches at 8 bases. CDR3 length equals 16 residues. Germline V gene lookup returns CDR1 SGHVS and CDR2 FNYEAQ. After removal of 1 base from V and 5 bases from J, the junction contained 10 bases not matched to a gene. This CDR3 reads CASSLGTSGSLHEQYF. The CDR3 region has the DNA TGTGCCAGCAGCTTAGGGACCAGCGGGAGTCTTCACGAGCAGTACTTC.

This chain joins TRBV6-1 and TRBJ2-7; TRBD2 agrees at 11 bases. The V gene's germline CDR1 is MNHNS and CDR2 SASEGT. There are 14 residues in the CDR3. Unmatched junction bases numbered 8, after V lost 4 bases and J lost 9 bases. CDR3 sequence reads: CASSGGLAGSWQYF. For the CDR3, the DNA is TGTGCCAGCAGTGGTGGACTAGCGGGTTCATGGCAGTACTTC.

V usage is TRBV7-9 and J usage is TRBJ1-1; D is unclear. The V end was cut by 2 bases, the J end by 7 bases, with 5 bases between. The CDR3 is 11 residues long. Germline V lookup: CDR1 SEHNR, CDR2 FQNEAQ (reference sequence). CDR3 DNA: TGTGCCAGCAGCTTATCAGTTGAAGCTTTCTTT. As protein: CASSLSVEAFF.

CDR3 in amino acids: CASSEVASGNTIYF. In nucleotides, the CDR3 is TGTGCCAGCAGTGAAGTGGCATCTGGAAACACCATATATTTT. V and J are TRBV6-1 and TRBJ1-3; D call uncertain. V was pared by 1 base and J by 1 base, with 5 bases between. Per the germline V gene, CDR1 is MNHNS and CDR2 is SASEGT. CDR3 length equals 14 residues.

The genes are TRBV2 and TRBJ2-1; TRBD2 aligns across 9 bases. V dropped 4 bases and J dropped 4; count of bases not matched to a gene: 5. CDR1 and CDR2 (germline): SNHLY, FYNNEI. The CDR3 is 15 residues long. The CDR3: CASSGPSGEYNEQFF. The DNA of the CDR3 is TGTGCCAGCAGTGGCCCTAGCGGGGAGTACAATGAGCAGTTCTTC.

This rearrangement joins TRBV7-8 to TRBJ2-1; TRBD1 agrees at 8 bases. The CDR3 consists of 17 residues. The germline gives CDR1 SGHVS, CDR2 FQNEAQ. The J segment lost 8 bases and the V segment lost 1 base, leaving 13 bases of the junction unmatched. CDR3 nucleotides: TGTGCCAGCAGCTTAGATTGGCCCGGACAGGGAACCGATGAGCAGTTCTTC. Amino acids: CASSLDWPGQGTDEQFF.

V usage is TRBV9 and J usage is TRBJ2-3, with TRBD2 identical over 16 bases. Germline CDR1 is SGDLS and CDR2 is YYNGEE. The CDR3 consists of 15 residues. V was clipped by 5 bases and J by 6 bases; unmatched bases: 3. The CDR3 DNA is TGTGCCAGCAGGCTGGGACTAGCGGGAGGGGATACGCAGTATTTT. It translates to CASRLGLAGGDTQYF. Together with reference TRBV9 and TRBJ2-3, the CDR3 gives the full variable domain: DSGVTQTPKHLITATGQRVTLRCSPRSGDLSVYWYQQSLDQGLQFLIQYYNGEERAKGNILERFSAQQFPDLHSELNLSSLELGDSALYFCASRLGLAGGDTQYFGPGTRLTVL.

This clone was seen only once. J is TRBJ1-1 and V is TRBV29-1, with a weak D call TRBD1 (5 bases). The CDR3 length is 11 residues. The V end was cut by 8 bases, the J end by 6 bases, with 13 bases between. Germline V gene sequence: CDR1 SQVTM, CDR2 ANQGSEA. This chain's CDR3 is CSTAPGSEAFF. As DNA, the CDR3 is TGCAGCACAGCTCCAGGGTCTGAAGCTTTCTTT.

The CDR3 protein is CASSQDNPSGASTDTQYF. CDR3 in DNA: TGTGCCAGCAGCCAAGACAACCCTAGCGGGGCTAGCACAGATACGCAGTATTTT. The chain couples TRBV4-2 to TRBJ2-3; 9 bases are shared with TRBD2. The CDR3 totals 18 residues. The junction had 7 bases not matched to a gene; V was cut back by 0 bases and J by 0 bases. Per germline, CDR1 LGHNA and CDR2 YNFKEQ.

The chain carries TRBV18 and TRBJ2-3; 8 bases match TRBD1. The CDR3 length is 15 residues. Germline values: CDR1 KGHSH, CDR2 LQKENI. The J segment lost 3 bases and the V segment lost 1 base, leaving 3 bases of the junction unmatched. This CDR3 reads CASSPRTGSTDTQYF. In nucleotides, the CDR3 is TGTGCCAGCTCACCACGGACAGGGAGTACAGATACGCAGTATTTT.

This clone was picked up a small number of times. The chain carries TRBV30 and TRBJ1-5; 7 bases are a match to TRBD1. Losses at the gene ends were 2 bases for V and 4 bases for J; bases not matched to a gene: 5. Germline CDR1 GTSNPN, CDR2 SVGIG (reference sequence). This CDR3 is built from 14 residues. This CDR3 reads CAWSLGQENQPQHF. The DNA of the CDR3 is TGTGCCTGGAGTCTAGGACAGGAAAATCAGCCCCAGCATTTT.

V gene TRBV5-4 combines with J gene TRBJ1-1, with D perhaps TRBD1 (5 bases). The germline V and J ends were trimmed by 4 bases and 5 bases, with 9 bases remaining between them. CDR1 is SGHNT and CDR2 is YYREEE in the germline V gene (reference sequence). There are 12 residues in the CDR3. The CDR3 is CASSRGGTEAFF. The CDR3 nucleotides are TGTGCCAGCAGCAGGGGTGGGACTGAAGCTTTCTTT.

The V call is TRBV18, the J call TRBJ2-1; 11 bases line up with TRBD1. The germline V gene encodes CDR1 KGHSH and CDR2 LQKENI. This CDR3 has 16 amino acids. Trimming removed 4 bases from V and 4 bases from J; junction bases left unmatched: 6. This chain's CDR3 is CASSQPDRGPYNEQFF. DNA for the CDR3: TGTGCCAGCTCACAGCCGGACAGGGGGCCTTACAATGAGCAGTTCTTC.

The chain joins TRBV11-2 to TRBJ1-2; 7 nucleotides match TRBD1. The CDR3 spans 15 residues. The V gene's germline CDR1 is SGHAT and CDR2 FQNNGV. V shed 5 bases and J 8 bases; nucleotides not matched to a gene: 14. The CDR3 region has the DNA TGTGCCAGCAGCACCTGGGACAGCCGGCAGGAAGGCTACACCTTC. Protein: CASSTWDSRQEGYTF.

The genes are TRBV2 and TRBJ2-1, with a possible D match to TRBD1 (6 bases). The length of the CDR3 is 18 residues. The V and J ends lost 3 bases and 4 bases respectively, with 22 bases between them. Germline loops: CDR1 SNHLY, CDR2 FYNNEI. Written as DNA, the CDR3 is TGTGCCAGCAGTGAGGGGCCGCCTGACAGGAGAAATTACAATGAGCAGTTCTTC. Translating it yields CASSEGPPDRRNYNEQFF. Combining the CDR3 with reference TRBV2 and TRBJ2-1 gives the whole variable domain EPEVTQTPSHQVTQMGQEVILRCVPISNHLYFYWYRQILGQKVEFLVSFYNNEISEKSEIFDDQFSVERPDGSNFTLKIRSTKLEDSAMYFCASSEGPPDRRNYNEQFFGPGTRLTVL.

J is TRBJ1-1 and V is TRBV2, with a possible D match to TRBD1 (5 bases). The V gene's germline CDR1 is SNHLY and CDR2 FYNNEI. V was cut by 5 bases and J by 3 bases, with 16 bases left in between. CDR3 size: 15 residues. In DNA, the CDR3 is TGTGCCAGCAGTCCGGGGGGGGTTATGTACACTGAAGCTTTCTTT. Translated, it gives CASSPGGVMYTEAFF.

V is TRBV13 and J is TRBJ1-5, with D unclear. This CDR3 comprises 14 residues. Trimming stripped 4 bases from V and 5 bases from J, with 12 bases between. The germline gives CDR1 PRHDT, CDR2 FYEKMQ (reference sequence). CDR3 coding DNA: TGTGCCAGCAGCTACCGTGGTCCGGATCAGCCCCAGCATTTT. Residues: CASSYRGPDQPQHF.

This clone was counted a single time. This sequence joins TRBV7-2 and TRBJ1-5; D remains unclear. Deletions cut 1 base from V and 0 bases from J, with 7 bases between. The CDR3 length is 15 residues. Looked up from germline, CDR1 is SGHTA and CDR2 is FQGNSA. The CDR3 DNA is TGTGCCAGCAGCTTAGTGCAGAATAGCAATCAGCCCCAGCATTTT. As protein: CASSLVQNSNQPQHF.

This clone has only one observation. V gene TRBV7-5 combines with J gene TRBJ1-1. TRBV7-5 counts as a pseudogene. The CDR3 contains 14 residues. CDR3 sequence (DNA): TGTGCCAGAACCTATACTCTGGTAAACACTGAAGCTTTCTTT. It codes for CARTYTLVNTEAFF.